This T cell receptor beta chain was found in a study of shared clonotypes between healthy human individuals. Whole-study results and caveats: Sharing across four donors was seen in around 5.1% of naive CD4 clonotypes. Sequencing depth was a factor that was expected to affect clonotype sharing among donors.

Regarding this clone: The antigen is not known.

The authors distributed each subset's genomic DNA evenly over several immunoSEQ plates. Using about 220 ng DNA, approximately 30,000 T cell genomes, the sorted-subset replicate PCRs were run. Only in-frame clones appear in the TCRdb table, and some are missing; sequencing was by immunoSEQ multiplex PCR. The sample has a few hundred thousand clones; 50% to 80% are singletons. This CDR3 has 18 residues. Germline V gives CDR1 LNHDA, CDR2 SQIVND (reference sequence). V was pared by 0 bases and J by 0 bases, with 6 bases of the junction left unmatched. The source material was memory CD4+ T cells sorted from blood. Subset denoted: CD45RA-negative fraction. The chain combines TRBV19 with TRBJ1-3; TRBD1 aligns across 9 bases. The receptor was derived from a man younger than 45 in good health. This CDR3 is CASSIDWTGARSGNTIYF. The CDR3 DNA follows: TGTGCCAGTAGTATAGACTGGACAGGGGCTCGCTCTGGAAACACCATATATTTT.